Following are 18 T cell receptor beta chains from one sample sequenced in a study of human T cells and chemical hapten exposure. TCRdb re-analysed the RACE reads in MiXCR, keeping a single row per CDR3 protein. This repertoire shows 50,000 or so distinct CDR3 sequences, 9.9% found once; its top ten account for 16%. Time point: patch test 3, about 24 weeks after DPC sensitization. Treatment here: therapeutic diphenylcyclopropenone sensitization with weekly scalp DPC. Sequencing was performed on whole blood, taken in connection with sensitization to the hapten diphenylcyclopropenone (DPC). The source is a woman aged 40 to 55 with alopecia areata. Some clones in this sample may be carry-over from other donors' samples.

For this clonotype: This clone may be a read error of a much larger clone one base away. The chain couples TRBV6-1 to TRBJ2-4; 14 positions agree with TRBD2. Germline CDR1 reads MNHNS; CDR2 reads SASEGT. The CDR3 totals 16 residues. This CDR3 reads CVTTGLAGGRGNIQYF. In DNA, the CDR3 is TGTGTCACCACCGGACTAGCGGGGGGCCGAGGAAACATTCAGTACTTC.

This clonotype occurred many times. This chain links TRBV7-7 with TRBJ2-1; D unclear. CDR3 length: 15 residues. Germline assignment: CDR1 SSHAT and CDR2 FNYEAQ (reference sequence). Trimming pared 2 bases from V and 5 bases from J, leaving 13 bases between. The CDR3 reads CASSLWAAPDNEQFF. The DNA of the CDR3 is TGTGCCAGCAGCTTATGGGCAGCCCCGGACAATGAGCAGTTCTTC.

This chain uses TRBV5-1 with TRBJ1-4; a weak D match, TRBD1 (6 bases). The CDR3 totals 13 residues. Per germline, CDR1 SGHRS and CDR2 YFSETQ. Trimming cost V 2 bases and J 8 bases, with 10 bases left between them. CDR3 protein: CASSLQGNEKLFF. The CDR3 DNA follows: TGCGCCAGCAGCTTACAGGGTAACGAAAAACTGTTTTTT.

Only a few counts were recorded for this clonotype. The gene calls are TRBV4-3 and TRBJ2-1, with D possibly matching TRBD1 (5 bases). Trimming took off 0 bases at V and 9 bases at J, with 12 bases between the two ends. Germline V gene data show CDR1 as LGHNA and CDR2 as YSLEER. There are 14 residues in the CDR3. The CDR3 region is CASSQEWGRVEQFF. In DNA form, the CDR3 reads TGCGCCAGCAGCCAAGAGTGGGGCCGGGTTGAGCAGTTCTTC.

The CDR3 coding sequence is TGCGCCAGCAGCCAAGATCTTGGGGGGGCAGATACGCAGTATTTT. Encoded protein: CASSQDLGGADTQYF. The chain combines TRBV4-3 with TRBJ2-3; TRBD2 matches 7 bases. J was trimmed by 4 bases and V by 0 bases; bases with no gene match: 4. This CDR3 is built from 15 residues. The V gene's germline CDR1 is LGHNA and CDR2 YSLEER.

As DNA, the CDR3 is TGTGCCAGCAGCCCCGGTGGGGACAGCGGAGCCTCACCCCTCCACTTT. Translating it yields CASSPGGDSGASPLHF. The chain employs TRBV9 and TRBJ1-6, with 7 bases matching TRBD1. Germline CDR1 SGDLS, CDR2 YYNGEE. V shed 4 bases and J 10 bases; nucleotides not matched to a gene: 14. The CDR3 has 16 residues.

This clonotype has ten or more counts. This chain uses TRBV2 with TRBJ1-1; 7 bases align to TRBD1. CDR3 length: 13 residues. The junction had 3 bases not matched to a gene; V was cut back by 7 bases and J by 1 base. Germline CDR1 SNHLY, CDR2 FYNNEI. CDR3 sequence: CASTRGWNTEAFF. The DNA of the CDR3 is TGTGCCAGCACCAGGGGGTGGAACACTGAAGCTTTCTTT.

This clonotype was counted ten times or more. This chain links TRBV6-1 with TRBJ2-2, with D possibly matching TRBD1 (6 bases). CDR1 MNHNS and CDR2 SASEGT come from the germline V gene. V lost 8 bases and J 3 bases, leaving 7 bases between the germline ends. The CDR3 covers 12 residues. DNA of the CDR3: TGTGCCAGCCCAGGGGACACCGGGGAGCTGTTTTTT. It codes for CASPGDTGELFF.

This clonotype appeared many times. The V call is TRBV29-1, the J call TRBJ2-6; D is perhaps TRBD1 (5 bases). V shed 0 bases and J shed 2 bases, with 17 bases lying between them. Per the germline V gene, CDR1 is SQVTM and CDR2 is ANQGSEA. The CDR3 is made up of 18 amino acids. The CDR3: CSVEDREGVLAGANVLTF. CDR3 sequence (DNA): TGCAGCGTTGAAGATCGAGAAGGGGTCCTGGCTGGGGCCAACGTCCTGACTTTC. The full variable domain, completed using reference TRBV29-1 and TRBJ2-6, is SAVISQKPSRDICQRGTSLTIQCQVDSQVTMMFWYRQQPGQSLTLIATANQGSEATYESGFVIDKFPISRPNLTFSTLTVSNMSPEDSSIYLCSVEDREGVLAGANVLTFGAGSRLTVL.

This clonotype was detected only a few times. The chain uses TRBV7-9 and TRBJ2-3, with 10 bases matching TRBD1. J was trimmed by 6 bases and V by 3 bases; bases with no gene match: 9. Germline values: CDR1 SEHNR, CDR2 FQNEAQ (reference sequence). The CDR3 runs to 16 residues. This chain's CDR3 is CASSFSGTGDRDTQYF. CDR3 DNA: TGTGCCAGCAGCTTCAGCGGGACAGGGGATAGGGATACGCAGTATTTT. Variable domain in full (rest from reference TRBV7-9 and TRBJ2-3): DTGVSQNPRHKITKRGQNVTFRCDPISEHNRLYWYRQTLGQGPEFLTYFQNEAQLEKSRLLSDRFSAERPKGSFSTLEIQRTEQGDSAMYLCASSFSGTGDRDTQYFGPGTRLTVL.

This clonotype has just a few counts. The V call is TRBV28, the J call TRBJ2-7, with D unresolved. CDR1 and CDR2 from the germline V gene are MDHEN and SYDVKM. Trimming pared 6 bases from V and 0 bases from J, leaving 15 bases between. CDR3 length: 15 amino acids. The CDR3 here is CASSPTVTSSYEQYF. The CDR3 bases are TGTGCCAGCAGCCCCACCGTGACAAGCTCCTACGAGCAGTACTTC.

This clonotype has at least ten counts. The chain employs TRBV11-2 and TRBJ1-1, with D possibly matching TRBD1 (5 bases). The CDR3 is made up of 14 amino acids. The germline V gene has CDR1 SGHAT and CDR2 FQNNGV. V was clipped by 2 bases and J by 6 bases, with 13 bases between them. CDR3 bases: TGTGCCAGCAGCTTACAGCCCGGGGGGGCTGAAGCTTTCTTT. Its translation is CASSLQPGGAEAFF.

The chain uses TRBV5-5 and TRBJ1-5, with TRBD1 identical over 7 bases. This CDR3 has 14 amino acids. From germline, CDR1 is SGHKS and CDR2 YYEKEE (reference sequence). After removal of 5 bases from V and 6 bases from J, the junction contained 8 bases not matched to a gene. CDR3: CASRKQGTGQPQHF. In DNA form, the CDR3 reads TGTGCCAGCAGAAAACAGGGGACGGGTCAGCCCCAGCATTTT.

This clonotype was detected a few times. V usage is TRBV5-1 and J usage is TRBJ2-5; the D is unclear. This CDR3 has 14 amino acids. The V end lost 6 bases, the J end lost 1 base, and 13 bases lay between the germline ends. The germline V gene has CDR1 SGHRS and CDR2 YFSETQ. The chain's CDR3 is CASTLYTLQETQYF. CDR3 bases: TGCGCCAGCACATTATACACACTCCAAGAGACCCAGTACTTC.

The chain combines TRBV12-3 or TRBV12-4 with TRBJ2-1; D unresolved. This CDR3 has 12 residues. Between the trimmed V and J ends, which lost 8 bases and 8 bases, there was a span of 13 bases. In DNA form, the CDR3 reads TGTGCCAGCTCAATTGGCCGCGATGAGCAGTTCTTC. It translates to CASSIGRDEQFF.

This clonotype appeared a few times. The V and J genes are TRBV4-1 and TRBJ2-7; D gene ambiguous. Trimming took off 0 bases at V and 4 bases at J, with 13 bases between the two ends. In germline, CDR1 is MGHRA, CDR2 YSYEKL. The CDR3 loop spans 15 amino acids. The CDR3 spells CASSQDSVGPYEQYF. In DNA, the CDR3 is TGCGCCAGCAGCCAAGATTCAGTTGGCCCGTACGAGCAGTACTTC.

The chain combines TRBV3-1 with TRBJ2-1, with 7 bases that match TRBD1. The germline V gene has CDR1 LGHDT and CDR2 YNNKEL (reference sequence). V trimming: 1 base; J trimming: 4 bases; junction bases outside the gene matches: 7. The CDR3 loop spans 16 amino acids. CDR3 sequence reads: CASSQGAGGIYNEQFF. The DNA of the CDR3 is TGTGCCAGCAGCCAAGGGGCAGGGGGTATTTACAATGAGCAGTTCTTC.

This clonotype has more than one count but fewer than ten. For the CDR3, the DNA is TGTGCCTGGAGTGTAAACCAAGAAGCTGAAGCTTTCTTT. Translating gives CAWSVNQEAEAFF. V is TRBV30 and J is TRBJ1-1; no reliable D call. Per germline, CDR1 GTSNPN and CDR2 SVGIG (reference sequence). V dropped 0 bases and J dropped 6 bases, with 11 bases sitting between them. The CDR3 consists of 13 residues.